Included here is one T cell receptor beta chain sequence, with context. This entry comes from a study of blood T cell repertoires in COVID-19. Original data processing: Amplification from reference gene primers served as the basis for estimated nucleated cell counts. The data were produced by immunoSEQ multiplex PCR, yet TCRdb's version contains in-frame clones alone and is incomplete. The DNA gave D and trimming, while V, J and clone size come from that table. The sample holds about 310,000 clones, 85% seen once. This study enrolled people aged roughly 18 to 89 from about two dozen US geographic areas. Categorization into cohorts depended on clinical history that participants reported. CDR3 size: 14 residues. The V end was cut by 7 bases, the J end by 6 bases, with 16 bases between. In germline, CDR1 is MDHEN, CDR2 SYDVKM.

This chain connects TRBV28 to TRBJ1-5; unclear D gene. Material for sequencing was PBMCs or T cells enriched from blood (not recorded which). This clonotype was sampled from a woman in her thirties who had been exposed to COVID-19. The CDR3 reads CASTDGREGQPQHF. DNA for the CDR3: TGTGCCAGCACCGACGGGCGAGAGGGTCAGCCCCAGCATTTT.